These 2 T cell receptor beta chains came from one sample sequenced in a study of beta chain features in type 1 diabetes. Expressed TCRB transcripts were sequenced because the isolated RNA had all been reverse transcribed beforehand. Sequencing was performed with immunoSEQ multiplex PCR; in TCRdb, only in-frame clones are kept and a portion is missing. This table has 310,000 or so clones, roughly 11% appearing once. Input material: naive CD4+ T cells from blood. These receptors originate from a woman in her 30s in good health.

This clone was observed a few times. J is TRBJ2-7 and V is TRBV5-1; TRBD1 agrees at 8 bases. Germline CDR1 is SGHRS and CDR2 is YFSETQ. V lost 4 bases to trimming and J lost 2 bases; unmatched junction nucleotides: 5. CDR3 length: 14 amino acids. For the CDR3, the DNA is TGCGCCAGCAGCGGAACGGGACAGGCCTACGAGCAGTACTTC. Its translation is CASSGTGQAYEQYF.

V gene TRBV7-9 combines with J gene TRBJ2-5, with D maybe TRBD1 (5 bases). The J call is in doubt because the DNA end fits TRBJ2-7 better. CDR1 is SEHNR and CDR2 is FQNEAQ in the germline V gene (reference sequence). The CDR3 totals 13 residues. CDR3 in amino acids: CASSFRQGHEQYF. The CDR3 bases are TGTGCCAGCAGCTTTCGGCAGGGCCACGAGCAGTACTTC.